These 8 T cell receptor beta chains share one sample of origin, sequenced in a study of blood T cell repertoires in COVID-19. The protocol was immunoSEQ multiplex PCR, while the TCRdb copy is restricted to in-frame clones and leaves out a portion. The table includes roughly 170,000 clones, about 75% detected once. Material: peripheral blood. All receptors derive from a woman in her seventies with acute or convalescent COVID-19.

This clone turned up a few times. The chain links TRBV19 to TRBJ2-1, with TRBD1 identical over 8 bases. The CDR3 length is 15 residues. From germline, CDR1 is LNHDA and CDR2 SQIVND (reference sequence). J lost 5 bases, V lost 1 base, and 4 bases had no gene match. As DNA, the CDR3 is TGTGCCAGTAGTATAGTTCGGGGACAGGACAATGAGCAGTTCTTC. Its protein is CASSIVRGQDNEQFF.

This sequence joins TRBV5-8 and TRBJ1-1, with TRBD1 identical over 8 bases. After removal of 4 bases from V and 6 bases from J, the junction contained 11 bases not matched to a gene. This CDR3 contains 15 residues. Per the germline V gene, CDR1 is SGHTS and CDR2 is YDEGEE. CDR3 nucleotide sequence: TGTGCCAGCAGCACGGGACAGGTGGGAATCGCTGAAGCTTTCTTT. This translates into CASSTGQVGIAEAFF. Looking up the rest from reference TRBV5-8 and TRBJ1-1 gives the full variable domain: EAGVTQSPTHLIKTRGQQATLRCSPISGHTSVYWYQQALGLGLQFLLWYDEGEERNRGNFPPRFSGRQFPNYSSELNVNALELEDSALYLCASSTGQVGIAEAFFGQGTRLTVV.

This chain joins TRBV11-2 and TRBJ2-7; a possible D gene is TRBD1 (7 bases). The CDR3 is 15 amino acids. Germline-derived CDR1 and CDR2 are SGHAT and FQNNGV. The V gene lost 3 bases and the J gene lost 2 bases, with 14 bases spanning the gap. Here the CDR3 reads CASSFSQGGPYEQYF. The CDR3 DNA sequence: TGTGCCAGCAGCTTCAGTCAGGGGGGCCCCTACGAGCAGTACTTC.

V and J are TRBV5-4 and TRBJ2-5; D call uncertain. The germline gives CDR1 SGHNT, CDR2 YYREEE (reference sequence). The CDR3 length is 13 residues. In nucleotides, the CDR3 is TGTGCAAGCTGCGCTGAGGAACAAGAGACCCAGTACTTC. This sequence encodes CASCAEEQETQYF. The full variable domain, in which reference TRBV5-4 and TRBJ2-5 provide the parts outside the CDR3, is ETGVTQSPTHLIKTRGQQVTLRCSSQSGHNTVSWYQQALGQGPQFIFQYYREEENGRGNFPPRFSGLQFPNYSSELNVNALELDDSALYLCASCAEEQETQYFGPGTRLLVL.

The chain joins TRBV5-1 to TRBJ2-7, with a possible D match to TRBD2 (5 bases). Trimming removed 1 base at V and 6 bases at J, with 20 bases between. From germline, CDR1 is SGHRS and CDR2 YFSETQ. This CDR3 region has 16 residues. CDR3: CASSLQIRDYPLEQYF. CDR3 nucleotide sequence: TGCGCCAGCAGCTTGCAAATTCGAGACTACCCCCTCGAGCAGTACTTC.

The gene calls are TRBV7-8 and TRBJ2-4, with D possibly matching TRBD1 (5 bases). Trimming stripped 5 bases from V and 6 bases from J, with 17 bases between. CDR1 and CDR2 from the germline V gene are SGHVS and FQNEAQ. The CDR3 totals 15 residues. The CDR3 loop is CASSIGRQSTNIQYF. CDR3 DNA sequence: TGTGCCAGCAGCATCGGCCGACAGTCAACAAACATTCAGTACTTC.

The V gene is TRBV6-6, the J gene TRBJ2-2; D unclear. Per the germline V gene, CDR1 is MNHNY and CDR2 is SVGAGI (reference sequence). CDR3 length: 13 amino acids. Trimming stripped 10 bases from V and 6 bases from J, with 15 bases between. DNA for the CDR3: TGTGCCACGCACCATAGCCGCCCCGGGGAGCTGTTTTTT. Its translation: CATHHSRPGELFF.

V usage is TRBV12-3 or TRBV12-4 and J usage is TRBJ2-2; TRBD1 is a possible D gene (6 bases). Between the trimmed V and J ends, which lost 7 bases and 5 bases, there was a span of 11 bases. The CDR3 has 13 residues. The CDR3 sequence is CASKQGGTGELFF. The CDR3 nucleotides read TGTGCCAGCAAGCAAGGGGGTACCGGGGAGCTGTTTTTT.